This T cell receptor (beta chain) was captured by sequencing in a study of blood T cell repertoires in COVID-19. About the study: Italy, Spain and the United States were the sources of the convalescent and acute COVID-19 samples. PBMCs, B-cell-depleted T cells, or T cells provided the cDNA or gDNA that made up the material.

Per the original data handling: Estimation of nucleated cell counts relied on the amplification of reference gene primers. Libraries were prepared by immunoSEQ multiplex PCR; TCRdb keeps only in-frame clonotypes and omits some of them. V and J calls and clone size follow that table, whereas D and trimming were derived from the DNA. The sample consists of around 52,000 clones, around 83% of them appearing once. There are 14 residues in the CDR3. Per germline, CDR1 DFQATT and CDR2 SNEGSKA (reference sequence). V was shortened by 3 bases and J by 4 bases, with 14 bases between the two germline ends. Source material: peripheral blood. V usage is TRBV20-1 and J usage is TRBJ2-3, with a weak D call TRBD2 (6 bases). The clonotype originates from a human donor in a cohort sampled during active COVID-19. DNA of the CDR3: TGCAGTGCTAGTTCTTGGGGCGGGGCAGATACGCAGTATTTT. Its protein is CSASSWGGADTQYF.